This T cell receptor (beta chain) emerged from a study of CD8+ T cells in alopecia areata. In the study overall: Oral tofacitinib, 5 to 10 mg twice daily, was given in an open-label trial. Tofacitinib therapy took 6 to 18 months; 6 months off drug came after.

RNA extraction and reverse transcription yielded cDNA as sequencing template. Sequencing was performed with immunoSEQ multiplex PCR; in TCRdb, only in-frame clones are kept and a portion is missing. The sample contains about 180,000 clones, around 63% of which appear only once. Trimming cost V 4 bases and J 6 bases, with 10 bases left between them. Germline assignment: CDR1 SQVTM and CDR2 ANQGSEA. The CDR3 loop spans 11 amino acids. The sequencing used CD4+ T cells sorted from blood, collected at week 0. The receptor was isolated from a human donor with alopecia areata. The V gene is TRBV29-1, the J gene TRBJ2-7; D call uncertain. CDR3 amino acids: CSVVKGSEQYF. For the CDR3, the DNA is TGCAGCGTTGTAAAGGGAAGCGAGCAGTACTTC.